Below, 5 T cell receptor beta chains from the same sample are listed, as sequenced in a study of blood T cell repertoires in COVID-19. The repertoire was sequenced with immunoSEQ multiplex PCR; TCRdb's copy has only in-frame clones and lacks some. The table has fewer than 65,000 clones, about four fifths seen once. The sequenced material came from peripheral blood. The receptors were sampled from a human donor in a cohort sampled during active COVID-19.

This clone was recorded a few times. In DNA, the CDR3 is TGTGCCAGCAAGGGGACAGGAGGGTCACCCCTCCACTTT. Its protein product is CASKGTGGSPLHF. The J gene is TRBJ1-6, the V gene TRBV6-6, with 8 bases fitting TRBD1. CDR1 and CDR2 from the germline V gene are MNHNY and SVGAGI (reference sequence). Unmatched junction bases numbered 6, after V lost 7 bases and J lost 10 bases. This CDR3 spans 13 amino acids.

This chain uses TRBV5-5 with TRBJ2-7; 12 positions agree with TRBD1. The CDR3 runs to 14 residues. Germline values: CDR1 SGHKS, CDR2 YYEKEE (reference sequence). Trimming at V came to 2 bases and at J to 7 bases, leaving 4 bases not matched to a gene. The CDR3 coding sequence is TGTGCCAGCAGCTTTGGGACAGGGGGCTTGGAGCAGTACTTC. Amino acid sequence: CASSFGTGGLEQYF.

This clone was counted only a few times. This chain uses TRBV2 with TRBJ1-4; D may be TRBD1 (5 bases). CDR1 and CDR2 (germline): SNHLY, FYNNEI. Trimming cost V 3 bases and J 5 bases, with 10 bases left between them. The CDR3 is made up of 14 amino acids. CDR3: CASSDRRGNEKLFF. In DNA, the CDR3 is TGTGCCAGCAGTGATAGGAGGGGAAATGAAAAACTGTTTTTT.

The V gene is TRBV7-3, the J gene TRBJ1-2; D not certain. The V end was cut by 0 bases, the J end by 7 bases, with 3 bases between. Germline V gene data show CDR1 as SGHTA and CDR2 as FQGTGA. This CDR3 has 11 amino acids. This CDR3 reads CASSLTCGYTF. DNA of the CDR3: TGTGCCAGCAGCTTAACCTGTGGCTACACCTTC.

V and J are TRBV24-1 and TRBJ1-1; D might be TRBD1 (5 bases). The V end lost 5 bases, the J end lost 10 bases, and 16 bases lay between the germline ends. In germline, CDR1 is KGHDR, CDR2 SFDVKD. The CDR3 consists of 13 residues. CDR3 coding DNA: TGTGCCACCAGTGTTGGGGCCCAGGAAGGAGCTTTCTTT. It translates to CATSVGAQEGAFF.